This T cell receptor (beta chain) is from a study of T-cell reconstitution after alpha-beta-depleted transplantation in children (dated by TCRdb to 2016 to 2017). As for the study more broadly: Using TCR repertoire profiling, the study followed T-cell immune reconstitution in a quantitative way in children after TCRalphabeta/CD19-depleted allogeneic hematopoietic cell transplantation.

V lost 5 bases and J lost 2 bases, and the count of bases not matched to a germline gene is 12. The germline V gene (reference sequence) sets CDR1 to LNHNV and CDR2 to YYDKDF. Measured from the cysteine to the phenylalanine, the CDR3 is 17 residues long. Only the CDR3 portion is preserved as DNA: 51 bases, with reading frame beginning at the first base. Libraries were prepared through PCR. The run used an Illumina HiSeq 2500. TCR library preparation used molecular barcoding, with unique molecular identifiers applied to normalize quantification of the TCRbeta repertoire. TCRdb ran its own pipeline on the public reads, namely fastp trimming at Q25 and MiXCR clone calling, and kept in-frame beta chains. Identical CDR3 proteins give one entry, which carries the most common genes and DNA. This sample gives roughly 100,000 distinct CDR3 sequences in total; more than 7% of them show up just once. The ten largest clones take up more than 6.5% of the sample.

This clonotype was recorded many times. The target of this receptor is not known. Qualities for individual bases were not recorded, and no much larger clone is one base off. The sample consisted of PBMCs from the stem cell graft donor, taken from the stem cell graft. The chain couples TRBV15 to TRBJ2-7, and 10 junction bases match TRBD2. The sequence was obtained from a human donor who donated a stem cell graft to a child with congenital amegakaryocytic thrombocytopenia. The CDR3 loop reads CATSPSRLAGRAYEQYF. The nucleotide sequence is TGTGCCACCAGCCCTTCAAGACTAGCGGGTCGAGCCTACGAGCAGTACTTC.